The 9 T cell receptor beta chains below come from one sample, sequenced in a study of low-dose radiotherapy and immunotherapy resistance in tumors. Noted time point: before trial treatment. Primers targeting TRAV and TRBV primed first-strand cDNA, covering alpha and beta chains. For amplifying TCRs, the PCR ran for around 20 cycles with Phusion, which was used together with a constant-region primer and the adapter on the V primers. TCRdb reprocessed the reads with MiXCR, giving one entry per CDR3 protein. Here the sample spans 65,000 to 95,000 distinct CDR3 sequences, about 20% being singletons. Sequenced material: PBMCs, taken before treatment. The source of these receptors is a male donor with prostate cancer.

The chain joins TRBV18 to TRBJ1-1, with D tentatively TRBD1 (5 bases). This CDR3 contains 15 residues. Trimming left V 1 base short and J 4 bases short, with 13 bases between. Per germline, CDR1 KGHSH and CDR2 LQKENI. This CDR3 is CASSPRDQGSTEAFF. The CDR3 nucleotides read TGTGCCAGCTCACCACGGGATCAGGGCAGCACTGAAGCTTTCTTT.

This clonotype came up many times. This CDR3 reads CSANRDRGNTGELFF. In DNA form, the CDR3 reads TGCAGCGCCAACCGGGACAGGGGAAACACCGGGGAGCTGTTTTTT. The rearrangement uses TRBV29-1 and TRBJ2-2, with 10 bases fitting TRBD1. CDR3 size: 15 residues. Germline values: CDR1 SQVTM, CDR2 ANQGSEA. Trimming removed 7 bases from V and 2 bases from J; junction bases left unmatched: 7.

This clonotype has a count of ten or more. The chain recombines TRBV4-2 with TRBJ2-1; 7 bases match TRBD1. This CDR3 has 16 residues. Germline V gene lookup returns CDR1 LGHNA and CDR2 YNFKEQ. Trimming at V came to 0 bases and at J to 4 bases, leaving 6 bases not matched to a gene. The CDR3 is CASSQEVRQGYNEQFF. DNA for the CDR3: TGTGCCAGCAGCCAAGAGGTCCGACAGGGATACAATGAGCAGTTCTTC.

This clonotype was counted at least ten times. This chain uses TRBV9 with TRBJ2-3, with D possibly being TRBD1 (6 bases). Germline V gene data show CDR1 as SGDLS and CDR2 as YYNGEE. The V gene lost 6 bases and the J gene lost 1 base, with 15 bases spanning the gap. CDR3 length equals 15 residues. The CDR3 loop is CASTQTGGGTDTQYF. The CDR3 region has the DNA TGTGCCAGCACGCAGACAGGCGGTGGCACAGATACGCAGTATTTT.

There are many counts of this clonotype. V gene TRBV20-1 combines with J gene TRBJ2-3, with D perhaps matching TRBD1 or TRBD2 (5 bases each). Looked up from germline, CDR1 is DFQATT and CDR2 is SNEGSKA (reference sequence). V lost 4 bases, J lost 6 bases, and 17 bases lay in between. The CDR3 is 14 amino acids. CDR3 in DNA: TGCAGTGCTAAATCCCGAGGGGCGTGGGATACGCAGTATTTT. Residues: CSAKSRGAWDTQYF.

There are many counts of this clonotype. This sequence joins TRBV20-1 and TRBJ2-3, with 11 bases aligning to TRBD2. The length of the CDR3 is 15 residues. Germline V gene lookup returns CDR1 DFQATT and CDR2 SNEGSKA (reference sequence). Trimming cost V 6 bases and J 4 bases; bases outside gene matches: 9. The DNA of the CDR3 is TGCAGTGCCGTTACTAGCGGGAGTACCGCAGATACGCAGTATTTT. As protein: CSAVTSGSTADTQYF.

The V call is TRBV6-8, the J call TRBJ1-5, with D unclear. The CDR3 runs 13 residues. V shed 5 bases and J shed 6 bases, with 11 bases lying between them. Germline V CDR1 and CDR2: MNHGY, SAAAGT. In DNA form, the CDR3 reads TGTGCCAGCAGTGATTGGGAGGGTCAGCCCCAGCATTTT. This encodes CASSDWEGQPQHF.

The chain employs TRBV5-1 and TRBJ2-7, with D unclear. This CDR3 has 13 amino acids. Germline assignment: CDR1 SGHRS and CDR2 YFSETQ. V gave up 4 bases and J gave up 6 bases, with 14 bases separating them. CDR3 protein: CASSLFDSLEQYF. CDR3 DNA: TGCGCCAGCAGCCTGTTCGATTCTCTCGAGCAGTACTTC. Variable domain in full (rest from reference TRBV5-1 and TRBJ2-7): KAGVTQTPRYLIKTRGQQVTLSCSPISGHRSVSWYQQTPGQGLQFLFEYFSETQRNKGNFPGRFSGRQFSNSRSEMNVSTLELGDSALYLCASSLFDSLEQYFGPGTRLTVT.

In its sample, this clonotype ranks as medium-sized. The chain couples TRBV6-6 to TRBJ2-5, with 7 bases identical to TRBD2. Germline loops: CDR1 MNHNY, CDR2 SVGAGI (reference sequence). Unmatched junction bases numbered 1, after V lost 2 bases and J lost 4 bases. The CDR3 is 13 residues long. This chain's CDR3 is CASSYGGGETQYF. The CDR3 bases are TGTGCCAGCAGTTACGGGGGGGGAGAGACCCAGTACTTC.